This T cell receptor (beta chain) is drawn from a study of T cell responses to AZD1222 COVID-19 vaccine. Regarding the study as a whole: At study baseline, merely six AZD1222 recipients were seropositive. Scientists sampled the repertoires only once the peak T cell response had passed. Clonal diversity may have been underestimated, and the donors were mostly white British, with more females than males.

With regard to this clone: Antigen specificity is unknown.

Libraries were prepared by immunoSEQ multiplex PCR; TCRdb keeps only in-frame clonotypes and omits some of them. This sample has about 150,000 clones; roughly nine tenths occur once, and the top ten carry 1.5% to 2%. The CDR3 runs 12 residues. V lost 2 bases and J 0 bases, leaving 1 base between the germline ends. Germline V gives CDR1 LGHDT, CDR2 YNNKEL (reference sequence). This sequence originates from an adult in good health. Sample: peripheral blood, taken on day 0 of AZD1222 vaccination. This chain uses TRBV3-1 (or the pseudogene TRBV3-2) with TRBJ1-2; D is uncertain. The CDR3 DNA sequence: TGTGCCAGCAGCCAAACTAACTATGGCTACACCTTC. Amino acid sequence: CASSQTNYGYTF.